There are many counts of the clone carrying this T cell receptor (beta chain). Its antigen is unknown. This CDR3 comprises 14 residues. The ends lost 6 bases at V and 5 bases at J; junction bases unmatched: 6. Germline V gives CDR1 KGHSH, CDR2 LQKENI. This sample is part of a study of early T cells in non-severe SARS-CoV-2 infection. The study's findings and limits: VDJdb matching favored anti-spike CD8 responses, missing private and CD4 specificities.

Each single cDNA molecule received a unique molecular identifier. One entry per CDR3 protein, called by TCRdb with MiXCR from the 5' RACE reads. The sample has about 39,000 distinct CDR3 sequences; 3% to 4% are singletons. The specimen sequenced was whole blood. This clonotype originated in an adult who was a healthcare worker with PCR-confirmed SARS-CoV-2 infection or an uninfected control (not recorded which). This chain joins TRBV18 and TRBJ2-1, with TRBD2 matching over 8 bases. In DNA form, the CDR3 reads TGTGCCAGCTCGGGGGGACTAGTCGACAATGAGCAGTTCTTC. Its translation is CASSGGLVDNEQFF.